This T cell receptor beta chain was profiled in a study of blood T cell repertoires in COVID-19 (dated by TCRdb to the early 2020s). Regarding the research as a whole: Samples from collaborators originated in the United States, Italy and Spain and spanned both the acute and convalescent phases of COVID-19. The prospective study material was composed of cDNA or gDNA derived from T cells, B-cell-depleted T cells, or PBMCs. The dataset comprised deeply sampled blood TCRbeta repertoires from subjects exposed to, actively infected with, or recovered from COVID-19. The repertoires were made available in a free public database intended to serve as a resource for research on the immune response to SARS-CoV-2. The samples were drawn from two sources: the first 160 participants of the ongoing ImmuneRACE study, and 1,000 to 1,500 subjects contributed by 6 global collaborators. Nearly every sample came with metadata listing a de-identified subject ID, COVID-19 status, age in years and sex. Where available, HLA class I and class II types were taken from metadata supplied by the sample provider and were not determined by assay-based typing. Points the paper makes about the study in general: The quantity of clinical and demographic metadata differed by source and by participant and was supplied without curation.

One collaborating source in Seattle enrolled patients during active infection and followed them longitudinally through the course of disease. Each collaborating institution followed its own protocols to collect whole blood in K2EDTA tubes. For TCRbeta analysis, collaborators shipped samples in one of three forms: frozen whole blood, isolated PBMCs, or DNA extracted from either of those sample types. With regard to this clone: Its binding antigen is unknown. No base quality information exists; no much larger clone differs at one position.

TCRbeta CDR3 regions were amplified from genomic DNA by means of the immunoSEQ Assay, a bias-controlled multiplex PCR. Processing in the source paper ran as follows. Nucleated cell counts per sample were estimated from amplification of reference gene primers within the assay. To quantify the absolute abundance of each unique TCRbeta CDR3 rearrangement, sequence reads were collapsed and filtered. For each sample, productive Simpson clonality was calculated by taking the square root of Simpson's diversity index across productive rearrangements. Sourced from immuneACCESS, this table was stored by TCRdb with only in-frame sequences that have V and J called. A share of the clones is absent; for the studies checked, an unresolved V gene accounts for under half, and the remainder has no known explanation. Clone size and V and J calls were adopted from that table, with D and trimming inferred from the DNA. A total of some 400,000 clones appear in this sample, about 90% of them only once. The ten largest clonotypes hold more than 9% of the sample.

Taken from cysteine to phenylalanine, the CDR3 has 14 residues. Here the CDR3 DNA is all that survives: 42 bases in frame from base 1. From a lookup of the germline V gene, CDR1 and CDR2 are SGHDN and FVKESK. V is cut back by 4 bases and J by 10 bases, with 11 bases in the junction unmatched. The TCR comes from a woman in her 30s with COVID-19, enrolled during active disease. The rearrangement combines TRBV14 with TRBJ1-1, with 8 bases in between that match TRBD1. Input material: peripheral blood. The CDR3 has the sequence CASSPGTGLLGAFF. At the DNA level, the sequence is TGTGCCAGCAGCCCGGGGACAGGCCTCCTCGGAGCTTTCTTT.